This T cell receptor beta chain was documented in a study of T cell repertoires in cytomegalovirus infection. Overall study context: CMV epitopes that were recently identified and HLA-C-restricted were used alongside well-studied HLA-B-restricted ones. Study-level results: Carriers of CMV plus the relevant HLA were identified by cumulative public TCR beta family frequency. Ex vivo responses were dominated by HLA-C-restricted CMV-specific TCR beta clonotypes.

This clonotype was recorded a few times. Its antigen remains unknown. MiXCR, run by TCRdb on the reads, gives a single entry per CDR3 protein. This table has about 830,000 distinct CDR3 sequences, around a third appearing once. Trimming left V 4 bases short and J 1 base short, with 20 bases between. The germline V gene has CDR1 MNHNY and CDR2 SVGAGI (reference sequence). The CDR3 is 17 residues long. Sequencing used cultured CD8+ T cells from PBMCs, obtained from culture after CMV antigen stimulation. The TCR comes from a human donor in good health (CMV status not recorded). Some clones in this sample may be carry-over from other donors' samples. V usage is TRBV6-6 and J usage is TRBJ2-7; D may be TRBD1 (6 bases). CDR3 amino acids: CASSSLLNRVGSYEQYF. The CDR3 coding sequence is TGTGCCAGCAGTTCCCTACTAAACAGGGTCGGTTCCTACGAGCAGTACTTC.